A selection of T cell receptor beta chains follows, all from one sample in a study of shared clonotypes between healthy human individuals. Produced via immunoSEQ multiplex PCR; TCRdb's table is partial and in-frame only. The data contain approximately 2.4 million clones, approximately 94% of them seen just once; the ten biggest clones take up 0.1% to 0.15%. The sample comprised naive CD4+ T cells sorted from blood. The receptors here all came from a man younger than 35 in good health. Each CDR3 is given with its conserved first and last residue. The D gene is left open where the match is weak. Not all rows give a size; the values are once, few, many and, for expanded clones, a class.

abundance	len	v_gene	j_gene	d_gene	CDR3nt	CDR3aa
NA	13	TRBV6-5	TRBJ2-7	NA	TGTGCCAGCAGTGTACCCGGGGAGTACGAGCAGTACTTC	CASSVPGEYEQYF
NA	21	TRBV9	TRBJ1-2	TRBD1	TGTGCCAGCAGCCGAACTGTAGGTGATAATTTGGGGGCAGGGGGCAACTATGGCTACACCTTC	CASSRTVGDNLGAGGNYGYTF
NA	13	TRBV5-1	TRBJ2-7	NA	TGCGCCAGCAGCCCGGCAGGGTTCGTGGAGCAGTACTTC	CASSPAGFVEQYF
once	14	TRBV9	TRBJ2-3	NA	TGTGCCAGCAGCGTAGTGGAAACAACAGATACGCAGTATTTT	CASSVVETTDTQYF
NA	16	TRBV2	TRBJ2-7	NA	TGTGCCAGCAGTGTGAAAGCGTCTGGGGGCTCGGGGGAGCAGTACTTC	CASSVKASGGSGEQYF
NA	15	TRBV5-1	TRBJ2-3	TRBD1	TGCGCCAGCAGCTCTGGACAGGGGGCCACAGATACGCAGTATTTT	CASSSGQGATDTQYF
once	16	TRBV9	TRBJ2-2	NA	TGTGCCAGCAGCCCTCGGACAGGATATAGCGGCGGGGAGCTGTTTTTT	CASSPRTGYSGGELFF
NA	17	TRBV5-1	TRBJ1-6	NA	TGCGCCAGCAGCCCCTCGTATGGGAGCTCCTATAATTCACCCCTCCACTTT	CASSPSYGSSYNSPLHF
NA	16	TRBV6-4	TRBJ2-1	NA	TGTGCCAGCAGCCCAACCGGGACGAATACCTACAATGAGCAGTTCTTC	CASSPTGTNTYNEQFF
NA	15	TRBV5-1	TRBJ2-7	NA	TGCGCCAGCAGCTTAGACCTAGGGGCTTCGTACGAGCAGTACTTC	CASSLDLGASYEQYF
NA	14	TRBV6-6	TRBJ1-4	NA	TGTGCCAGCACTCCACAGGGAGGGAGTGAAAAACTGTTTTTT	CASTPQGGSEKLFF
NA	16	TRBV11-2	TRBJ2-7	TRBD2	TGTGCCAGCAGCCAATCGTCTAGCGGGAGGAATTACGAGCAGTACTTC	CASSQSSSGRNYEQYF
once	13	TRBV6-6	TRBJ2-5	NA	TGTGCCAGCAGCCTAGCGTCCCAAGAGACCCAGTACTTC	CASSLASQETQYF
NA	15	TRBV5-1	TRBJ2-3	TRBD2	TGCGCCAGTCAGAGGAGGACTAGCGGGCAAGATACGCAGTATTTT	CASQRRTSGQDTQYF
NA	14	TRBV18	TRBJ2-1	NA	TGTGCCAGCTCACTCGACAGATCCTACAATGAGCAGTTCTTC	CASSLDRSYNEQFF
NA	15	TRBV5-1	TRBJ1-2	TRBD1	TGCGCCAGCAGCTTTGTGACAGGGGAAACTCGTGGCTACACCTTC	CASSFVTGETRGYTF
NA	12	TRBV2	TRBJ2-7	NA	TGTGCCACCAGTGGGGATTCCGACGAGCAGTACTTC	CATSGDSDEQYF
NA	13	TRBV6-1	TRBJ2-1	NA	TGTGCCAGCAGTGAAACTCCAGGAGGGACGCAGTTCTTC	CASSETPGGTQFF
few	14	TRBV7-8	TRBJ1-6	NA	TGTGCCAGCAGCTTAGGGGAACCTAATTCACCCCTCCACTTT	CASSLGEPNSPLHF
NA	15	TRBV11-2	TRBJ2-5	TRBD2	TGTGCCAGCAGCTTAGATGGCGGGGGGGTGGAGACCCAGTACTTC	CASSLDGGGVETQYF
NA	14	TRBV6-5	TRBJ1-1	NA	TGTGCCAGCAGCTCACACGCTCGAGGGGATGAAGCTTTCTTT	CASSSHARGDEAFF
NA	12	TRBV30	TRBJ1-2	NA	TGTGCCTGGGACATCTCCCTCAATGGCTACACCTTC	CAWDISLNGYTF
once	16	TRBV6-7	TRBJ2-7	NA	TGTGCCAGCAGTTACCCTTCTTGCAGGAGCTCCTACGAGCAGTACTTC	CASSYPSCRSSYEQYF
NA	15	TRBV5-1	TRBJ1-1	NA	TGCGCCAGCAGTTTAGCAAACCGGGCAAACACTGAAGCTTTCTTT	CASSLANRANTEAFF
NA	16	TRBV5-1	TRBJ1-5	NA	TGCGCCAGCAGCTTGCTCCCGGCAGGGAGCAATCAGCCCCAGCATTTT	CASSLLPAGSNQPQHF
NA	15	TRBV5-1	TRBJ1-2	NA	TGCGCCAGCAGCTTGGGGGGAACGGGCGCCTATGGCTACACCTTC	CASSLGGTGAYGYTF
NA	11	TRBV28	TRBJ1-1	NA	TGTGCCAGCAGATTGTTCACTGAAGCTTTCTTT	CASRLFTEAFF
once	15	TRBV6-6	TRBJ1-4	NA	TGTGCCAGCAGTCAGCCCGGAGCAACTAATGAAAAACTGTTTTTT	CASSQPGATNEKLFF
NA	14	TRBV29-1	TRBJ2-7	TRBD2	TGCAGCGTTGGGGGACTAGCCCCTTACTACGAGCAGTACTTC	CSVGGLAPYYEQYF
once	17	TRBV7-9	TRBJ2-5	TRBD2	TGTGCCAGCAGCTTAGGTCTGACTAGCGGGATTGAAGAGACCCAGTACTTC	CASSLGLTSGIEETQYF
NA	15	TRBV11-2	TRBJ2-7	NA	TGTGCCAGCAGCTTAGGAACGGGACCCCGCTACGAGCAGTACTTC	CASSLGTGPRYEQYF
NA	13	TRBV7-9	TRBJ1-4	NA	TGTGCCAGCAGCTTAGAGGCGGCCGGGAAACTGTTTTTT	CASSLEAAGKLFF
NA	14	TRBV5-4	TRBJ1-6	TRBD1	TGTGCCAGCAGCTTCACAGGGGAGCATTCACCCCTCCACTTT	CASSFTGEHSPLHF